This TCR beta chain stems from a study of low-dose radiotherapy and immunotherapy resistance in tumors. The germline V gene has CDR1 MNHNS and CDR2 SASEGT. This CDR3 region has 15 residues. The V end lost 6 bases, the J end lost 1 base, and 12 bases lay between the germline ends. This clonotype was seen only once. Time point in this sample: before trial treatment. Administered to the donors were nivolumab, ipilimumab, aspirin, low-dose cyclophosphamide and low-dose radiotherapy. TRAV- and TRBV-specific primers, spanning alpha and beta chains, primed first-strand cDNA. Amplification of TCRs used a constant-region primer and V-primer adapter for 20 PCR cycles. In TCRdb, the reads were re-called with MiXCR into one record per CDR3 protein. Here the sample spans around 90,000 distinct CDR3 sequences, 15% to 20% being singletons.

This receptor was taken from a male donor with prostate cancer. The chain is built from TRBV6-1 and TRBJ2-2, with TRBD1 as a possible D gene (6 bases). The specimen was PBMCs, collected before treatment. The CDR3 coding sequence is TGTGCCAGCAGGCCCACAGGGAGGAACACCGGGGAGCTGTTTTTT. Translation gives CASRPTGRNTGELFF.